This T cell receptor beta chain is drawn from a study of regulatory T cells in long-lasting Graves disease. Study-wide points: Peripheral blood alone, not thyroid tissue, underwent study. Limited sample numbers may have lowered accuracy.

Building of the TCR beta libraries involved iRepertoire HTBI primers and Arm-PCR of CDR3 regions. TCRdb ran MiXCR on the multiplex PCR reads and lists one entry per CDR3 protein. This sample has approximately 390,000 distinct CDR3 sequences, with 16% found just once. This clonotype was counted only a few times. Its antigen is still unknown. There are 15 residues in the CDR3. V shed 3 bases and J shed 0 bases, with 9 bases lying between them. Germline assignment: CDR1 DFQATT and CDR2 SNEGSKA (reference sequence). The time point denotes: newly diagnosed GD, antithyroid drugs for less than 3 months. From PBMCs, RNA was extracted and then used to make the TCR library. These data were also reused for a study on T cells in Graves' hyperthyroidism and ophthalmopathy. That study reports: Uncontrolled infection, other autoimmune disease, pregnancy and lactation each barred patients from inclusion. Most clonotypes that expanded in the thyroid above 0.001 also showed up in blood.

The chain has TRBV20-1 and TRBJ1-6; no clear D gene. This sequence was found in a woman aged 18-35 years with Graves disease. The specimen was peripheral blood mononuclear cells (PBMCs), collected at new diagnosis, from a patient treated with antithyroid drugs. For the CDR3, the DNA is TGCAGTGCTAGGGATAAGGGCTCCTATAATTCACCCCTCCACTTT. It codes for CSARDKGSYNSPLHF.